Sequencing of this T cell receptor (beta chain) was carried out in a study of beta chain features in type 1 diabetes. Study-level background: Patient and healthy donor groups were alike in age, gender and cell yields.

This clone was recorded a few times. The target antigen is unknown. The germline V gene encodes CDR1 SGHVS and CDR2 FNYEAQ. Trimming shortened V by 0 bases and J by 10 bases, and 18 bases separated the two germline ends. This CDR3 is built from 15 residues. Reverse transcription of all isolated RNA meant that expressed TCRB transcripts were sequenced. It was found that naive, central memory and regulatory T cell samples averaged around 3.8 million reads. Data came from immunoSEQ multiplex PCR; TCRdb stores just in-frame clones and leaves some out. The data hold about 250,000 clones, with around 14% observed a single time. Study results and caveats: Cells with high TCR expression could be over-represented by cDNA sequencing. TCRB CDR3s from Type 1 diabetes patients were moderately but significantly shorter in all four CD4+ subsets.

This clonotype was sampled from a woman in her forties in good health. The chain combines TRBV7-6 with TRBJ1-1; a possible D gene is TRBD1 (5 bases). Sequenced material: naive CD4+ T cells from blood. The CDR3, as DNA: TGTGCCAGCAGCTTAGCTCAGGGTCGGAAAAGGGGAGCTTTCTTT. Amino acid sequence: CASSLAQGRKRGAFF.